This TCR beta chain was found in a study of blood T cell repertoires in COVID-19. Study in general: From T cells, B-cell-depleted T cells, or PBMCs came the material, which was cDNA or gDNA.

Sequencing used immunoSEQ multiplex PCR; TCRdb keeps in-frame clones, though not all of them. The data show roughly 100,000 clones, over 60% seen once. Germline trimming cut 5 bases from V and 2 bases from J; bases unmatched to any gene: 8. The CDR3 covers 15 residues. Per the germline V gene, CDR1 is SGHNT and CDR2 is YENEEA. The TCR comes from a man older than 75 with COVID-19, enrolled during active disease. The sequenced sample consisted of peripheral blood. The V call is TRBV11-3, the J call TRBJ2-5; TRBD1 aligns across 7 bases. The CDR3 DNA reads TGTGCCAGCAGCCCACAGGGGTCCCAACAAGAGACCCAGTACTTC. It encodes CASSPQGSQQETQYF.